This TCR beta chain was sequenced during a study of early T cells in non-severe SARS-CoV-2 infection. Study-level information: It was bulk RNA from unsorted whole blood that was sequenced, and the chains were unpaired. Study findings and constraints: Sequences matched to VDJdb favored anti-spike CD8 responses, while private and CD4 specificities were missed.

The CDR3 sequence is 18 residues long. Germline values: CDR1 MNHEY, CDR2 SVGEGT. After removal of 5 bases from V and 5 bases from J, the junction contained 16 bases not matched to a gene. cDNA molecules, individually, were tagged with unique molecular identifiers. TCRdb ran MiXCR on the 5' RACE reads and lists one entry per CDR3 protein. The sample has almost 85,000 distinct CDR3 sequences, roughly an eighth seen once; the top ten hold approximately 2.5%. In regard to this clonotype: Its antigen is not known.

This clonotype originated in an adult who was a healthcare worker with PCR-confirmed SARS-CoV-2 infection or an uninfected control (not recorded which). The material sequenced was whole blood. V gene TRBV6-2 or TRBV6-3 combines with J gene TRBJ2-2, with 8 positions matching TRBD2. CDR3: CASSTSGGGNPRTGELFF. CDR3 coding DNA: TGTGCCAGCAGTACCTCTGGCGGGGGGAACCCACGGACCGGGGAGCTGTTTTTT.